Below, 11 T cell receptor beta chains from the same sample are listed, as sequenced in a study of cytomegalovirus exposure and HLA in healthy donors. PCR was performed using 60 Vbeta and 13 Jbeta primers. Clones were read by immunoSEQ multiplex PCR, and TCRdb kept only the in-frame ones, dropping some. In the table there are about 120,000 clones, roughly 80% of which are singletons. Sequencing was carried out using PBMCs. These receptors came from a man between 60 and 70 years old in good health and CMV-seropositive.

The chain's CDR3 is CASRSLSYTDTQYF. CDR3 bases: TGCGCCTCCCGATCCCTCTCCTACACAGATACGCAGTATTTT. The rearrangement joins TRBV10-2 to TRBJ2-3; D is undetermined. Per the germline V gene, CDR1 is WSHSY and CDR2 is SAAADI. Deletions cut 11 bases from V and 2 bases from J, with 17 bases between. This CDR3 is 14 amino acids long.

V is TRBV6-1 and J is TRBJ1-1; TRBD1 might be the D (6 bases). Trimming removed 1 base from V and 1 base from J, with 10 bases in between. The CDR3 consists of 15 residues. Germline values: CDR1 MNHNS, CDR2 SASEGT. The CDR3 DNA reads as TGTGCCAGCAGTGAAGGTTCGACAGGGAACACTGAAGCTTTCTTT. Protein: CASSEGSTGNTEAFF.

V usage is TRBV10-3 and J usage is TRBJ2-4; D is unresolved. The CDR3 is made up of 15 amino acids. Trimming took 6 bases from V and 2 from J, leaving 14 bases between them. Germline CDR1 and CDR2: ENHRY and SYGVKD. The CDR3 loop reads CAIREDISTKNIQYF. The CDR3 DNA reads as TGTGCCATCAGGGAAGACATATCTACCAAAAACATTCAGTACTTC.

This chain connects TRBV28 to TRBJ1-1; tentative D call: TRBD1 (6 bases). The germline V gene encodes CDR1 MDHEN and CDR2 SYDVKM. The ends were cut back, 8 bases at V and 4 bases at J, with 17 bases in the middle. This CDR3 comprises 14 residues. The CDR3 spells CASLRAGGATEAFF. CDR3 coding DNA: TGTGCCAGCTTGCGGGCGGGGGGCGCCACTGAAGCTTTCTTT.

The DNA of the CDR3 is TGTGCCAGCTCGGAGGTGGGAACTAGCGGGATCCTGGCCTACGAGCAGTACTTC. It encodes CASSEVGTSGILAYEQYF. The chain couples TRBV7-9 to TRBJ2-7, with TRBD2 matching over 10 bases. Germline V gene lookup returns CDR1 SEHNR and CDR2 FQNEAQ (reference sequence). This CDR3 spans 18 amino acids. J gave up 2 bases and V 8 bases, and 18 bases lay outside the gene matches.

The chain is built from TRBV5-6 and TRBJ1-1; D is unresolved. The germline V and J ends were trimmed by 5 bases and 4 bases, with 15 bases remaining between them. In germline, CDR1 is SGHDT, CDR2 YYEEEE. The CDR3 is 14 residues long. Here the CDR3 reads CASSVTVTFTEAFF. CDR3 DNA: TGTGCCAGCAGTGTCACCGTGACATTCACTGAAGCTTTCTTT.

This sequence joins TRBV5-1 and TRBJ1-1, with 8 positions matching TRBD1. The CDR3 is made up of 15 amino acids. The trim removed 4 bases at V and 4 bases at J, leaving 9 bases unmatched. Per the germline V gene, CDR1 is SGHRS and CDR2 is YFSETQ. The CDR3 DNA follows: TGCGCCAGCAGCACTCAGGGGGCGCGTGGCACTGAAGCTTTCTTT. Translation gives CASSTQGARGTEAFF.

This clone was observed a few times. This rearrangement joins TRBV6-1 to TRBJ1-4, with no clear D. This CDR3 is 15 amino acids long. Germline CDR1 and CDR2: MNHNS and SASEGT. V lost 7 bases, J lost 0 bases, and 12 bases lay in between. CDR3 in amino acids: CASTRVFATNEKLFF. DNA for the CDR3: TGTGCCAGCACGAGGGTCTTCGCAACTAATGAAAAACTGTTTTTT.

The rearrangement uses TRBV5-4 and TRBJ1-6, with D perhaps TRBD1 (5 bases). V dropped 3 bases and J dropped 9 bases, with 7 bases sitting between them. The germline CDR1 and CDR2 sequences are SGHNT and YYREEE (reference sequence). The CDR3 runs to 12 residues. CDR3 amino acids: CASSSGLSPLHF. CDR3 DNA sequence: TGTGCCAGCAGCTCGGGACTTTCACCCCTCCACTTT.

The rearrangement joins TRBV6-6 to TRBJ1-4; 8 nucleotides match TRBD1. Trimming took 6 bases from V and 8 from J; bases not matched to a gene: 5. CDR3 size: 13 residues. CDR1 is MNHNY and CDR2 is SVGAGI in the germline V gene (reference sequence). For the CDR3, the DNA is TGTGCCAGCAGGGGACAGGAGGGGGAAAAACTGTTTTTT. Its protein is CASRGQEGEKLFF.

The chain's CDR3 is CASSATGGSLTEAFF. DNA for the CDR3: TGTGCCAGCAGCGCCACAGGGGGCAGCTTAACTGAAGCTTTCTTT. The chain is built from TRBV9 and TRBJ1-1, with TRBD1 matching over 9 bases. After removal of 3 bases from V and 5 bases from J, the junction contained 8 bases not matched to a gene. The germline gives CDR1 SGDLS, CDR2 YYNGEE. The length of the CDR3 is 15 residues.